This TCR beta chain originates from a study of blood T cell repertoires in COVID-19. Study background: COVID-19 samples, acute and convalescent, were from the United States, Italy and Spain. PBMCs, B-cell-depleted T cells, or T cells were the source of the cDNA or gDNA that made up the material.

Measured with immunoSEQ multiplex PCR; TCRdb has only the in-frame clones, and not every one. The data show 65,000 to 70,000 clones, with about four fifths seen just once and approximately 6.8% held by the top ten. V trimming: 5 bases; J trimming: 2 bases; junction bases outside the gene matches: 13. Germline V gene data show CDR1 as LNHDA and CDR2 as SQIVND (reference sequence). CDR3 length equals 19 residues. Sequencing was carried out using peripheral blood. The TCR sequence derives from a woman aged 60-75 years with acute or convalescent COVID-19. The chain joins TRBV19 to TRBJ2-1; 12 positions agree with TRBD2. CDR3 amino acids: CASSLRTSGASPTYNEQFF. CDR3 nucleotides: TGTGCCAGTAGTCTCAGGACTAGCGGGGCCTCCCCAACCTACAATGAGCAGTTCTTC.